Described below is a single TCR beta chain sequence and its context. Its antigen is currently unknown. Per germline, CDR1 SGHRS and CDR2 YFSETQ. The CDR3 is 11 residues long. This entry comes from a study of monozygotic twins with inflammatory bowel disease. PCR of TCRalpha and TCRbeta cDNA was nested, with two rounds of approximately 16 and 10 cycles. Following a re-call of the 5' RACE reads, TCRdb has one entry per CDR3 protein and lacks DNA. In all, the sample yields fewer than 200,000 distinct CDR3 sequences. Findings and limits, study-wide: No single strong signal or clonotype associated with IBD was supported.

The chain combines TRBV5-1 with TRBJ1-2. Sequencing used blood. This clonotype was sampled from a human donor with ulcerative colitis or Crohn's disease, or a healthy co-twin of an affected twin (not recorded which). CDR3 sequence reads: CASNSEGGYTF.